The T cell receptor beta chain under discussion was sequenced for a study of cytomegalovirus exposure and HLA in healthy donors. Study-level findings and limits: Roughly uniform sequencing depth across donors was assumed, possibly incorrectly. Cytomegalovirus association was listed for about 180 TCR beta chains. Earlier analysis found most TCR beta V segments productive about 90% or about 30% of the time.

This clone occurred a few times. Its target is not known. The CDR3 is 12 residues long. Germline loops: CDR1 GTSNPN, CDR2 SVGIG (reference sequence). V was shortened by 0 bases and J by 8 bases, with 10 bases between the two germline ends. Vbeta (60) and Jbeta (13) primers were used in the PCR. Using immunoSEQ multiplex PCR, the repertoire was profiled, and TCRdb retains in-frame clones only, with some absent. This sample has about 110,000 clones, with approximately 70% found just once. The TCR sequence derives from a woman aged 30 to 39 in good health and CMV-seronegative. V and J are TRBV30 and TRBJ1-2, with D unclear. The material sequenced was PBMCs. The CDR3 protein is CAWSVLQRGYTF. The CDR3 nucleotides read TGTGCCTGGAGTGTCTTACAGAGAGGCTACACCTTC.